This TCR beta chain originates from a study of cytomegalovirus exposure and HLA in healthy donors. Study-level background: HLA-typed donors were the source of roughly 85 million unique TCRs held in an early data release. Study-wide results and caveats: Beyond CMV serostatus, there was no information to go on about immune exposure. V segments that were indistinguishable, TRBV6-2 and TRBV6-3 among them, were omitted from analysis.

V gave up 1 base and J gave up 2 bases; unmatched junction bases: 6. Germline V gene data show CDR1 as SEHNR and CDR2 as FQNEAQ (reference sequence). The CDR3 runs to 18 residues. Primers: 60 Vbeta forward and 13 Jbeta reverse. Here immunoSEQ multiplex PCR was the method, and the copy in TCRdb shows in-frame clones only, minus some. The sample shows some 190,000 clones, about 79% of them seen only once. Comment on this clone: Its antigen remains unidentified.

The sequenced material came from PBMCs. This sequence was found in a man younger than 30 in good health and CMV-seronegative. The rearrangement links TRBV7-9 to TRBJ2-3; TRBD2 aligns across 13 bases. This chain's CDR3 is CASSLGLGLAGITDTQYF. Written as DNA, the CDR3 is TGTGCCAGCAGCTTAGGGTTGGGACTAGCGGGGATCACAGATACGCAGTATTTT.